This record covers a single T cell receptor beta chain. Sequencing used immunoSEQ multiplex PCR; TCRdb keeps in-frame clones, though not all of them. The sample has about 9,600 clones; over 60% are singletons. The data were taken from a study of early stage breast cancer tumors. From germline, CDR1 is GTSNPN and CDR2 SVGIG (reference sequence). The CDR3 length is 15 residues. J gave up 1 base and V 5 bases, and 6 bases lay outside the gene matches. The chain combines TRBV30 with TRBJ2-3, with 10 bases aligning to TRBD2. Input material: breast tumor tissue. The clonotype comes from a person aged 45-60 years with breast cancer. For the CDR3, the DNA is TGTGCCTGGCACCCTGGGACTAGCGGCACAGATACGCAGTATTTT. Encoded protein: CAWHPGTSGTDTQYF.